This T cell receptor (beta chain) was captured by sequencing in a study of OX40 agonist ivuxolimab in advanced cancers. As for the study in general: A partial response was reached by three patients: one with hepatocellular carcinoma and two with cutaneous melanoma.

TCRdb's table, derived via immunoSEQ multiplex PCR, lists solely in-frame clones and lacks some. The data contain about 10,000 clones, approximately 63% of them seen just once; the ten biggest clones take up around 46%. This clone is labeled as large. The CDR3 contains 15 residues. The J segment lost 4 bases and the V segment lost 5 bases, leaving 8 bases of the junction unmatched. Germline CDR1 reads LNHDA; CDR2 reads SQIVND (reference sequence). J is TRBJ2-1 and V is TRBV19; TRBD2 aligns across 7 bases. The source was CD4+ or CD8+ T cells sorted from blood, collected in a trial of the OX40 agonist ivuxolimab. This clonotype originated in an adult with an advanced solid tumor such as melanoma, head and neck, liver or kidney cancer. CDR3: CASSPLDSGYNEQFF. DNA for the CDR3: TGTGCCAGTAGTCCTCTGGATAGCGGGTACAATGAGCAGTTCTTC.